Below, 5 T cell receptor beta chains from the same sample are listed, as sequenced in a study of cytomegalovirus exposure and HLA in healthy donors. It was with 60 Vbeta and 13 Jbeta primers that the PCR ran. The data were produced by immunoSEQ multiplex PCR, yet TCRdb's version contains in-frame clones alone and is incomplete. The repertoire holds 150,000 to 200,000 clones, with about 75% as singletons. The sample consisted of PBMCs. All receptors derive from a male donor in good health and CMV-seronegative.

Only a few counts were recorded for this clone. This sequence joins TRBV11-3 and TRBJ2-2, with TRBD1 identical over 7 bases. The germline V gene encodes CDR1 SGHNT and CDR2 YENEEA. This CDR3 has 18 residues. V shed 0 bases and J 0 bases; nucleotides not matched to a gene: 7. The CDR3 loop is CASSLDQGGSANTGELFF. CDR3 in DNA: TGTGCCAGCAGCTTAGATCAAGGGGGCAGCGCGAACACCGGGGAGCTGTTTTTT.

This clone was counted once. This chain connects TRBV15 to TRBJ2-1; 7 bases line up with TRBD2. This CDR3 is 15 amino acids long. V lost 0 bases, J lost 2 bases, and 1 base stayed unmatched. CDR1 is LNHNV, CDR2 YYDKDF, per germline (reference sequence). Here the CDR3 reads CATSRDGGAYNEQFF. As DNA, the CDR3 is TGTGCCACCAGCAGAGATGGGGGGGCCTACAATGAGCAGTTCTTC.

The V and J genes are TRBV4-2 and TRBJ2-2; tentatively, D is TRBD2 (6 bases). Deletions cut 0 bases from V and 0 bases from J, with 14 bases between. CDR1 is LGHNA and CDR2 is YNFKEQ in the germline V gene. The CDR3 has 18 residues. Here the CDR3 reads CASSQEAPSDTNTGELFF. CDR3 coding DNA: TGTGCCAGCAGCCAAGAAGCCCCTAGCGATACGAACACCGGGGAGCTGTTTTTT.

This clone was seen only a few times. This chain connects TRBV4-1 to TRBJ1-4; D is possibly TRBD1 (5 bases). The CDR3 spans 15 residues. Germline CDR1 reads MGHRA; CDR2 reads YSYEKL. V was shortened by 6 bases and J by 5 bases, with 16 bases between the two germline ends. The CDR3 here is CASSRRDSVNEKLFF. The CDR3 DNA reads TGCGCCAGCAGTCGCCGGGACTCCGTAAATGAAAAACTGTTTTTT.

The CDR3 region is CASSALAGGPPDTQYF. The CDR3 nucleotides read TGTGCCAGCAGCGCCCTAGCGGGAGGGCCTCCAGATACGCAGTATTTT. V gene TRBV9 combines with J gene TRBJ2-3, with 12 bases matching TRBD2. This CDR3 comprises 16 residues. After removal of 3 bases from V and 4 bases from J, the junction contained 6 bases not matched to a gene. Germline V gene data show CDR1 as SGDLS and CDR2 as YYNGEE. Together with reference TRBV9 and TRBJ2-3, the CDR3 gives the full variable domain: DSGVTQTPKHLITATGQRVTLRCSPRSGDLSVYWYQQSLDQGLQFLIQYYNGEERAKGNILERFSAQQFPDLHSELNLSSLELGDSALYFCASSALAGGPPDTQYFGPGTRLTVL.